The source of this T cell receptor beta chain is a study of glioma-infiltrating T cells. TCR alpha and beta CDR3 regions were amplified from RNA using iRepertoire nested multiplex PCR. TCRdb independently ran MiXCR on the multiplex PCR reads; one entry per CDR3 protein. The sample shows about 93,000 distinct CDR3 sequences, roughly 40% of them seen only once. There are 14 residues in the CDR3. Trimming cost V 4 bases and J 3 bases; bases outside gene matches: 4. CDR1 and CDR2 (germline): SGHVS, FQNEAQ. Material for sequencing was glioma tissue, nonneoplastic brain tissue, or PBMCs (not recorded which). This TCR came from a human donor with low-grade glioma or glioblastoma, undergoing nonglioma brain surgery, or in good health (not recorded which). J is TRBJ2-3 and V is TRBV7-8, with 7 bases that match TRBD1. The CDR3 loop reads CASSSDRVTDTQYF. Written as DNA, the CDR3 is TGTGCCAGCAGCTCTGACAGGGTAACAGATACGCAGTATTTT.